This record looks at one T cell receptor beta chain sequence and its context. Germline CDR1 reads SGDLS; CDR2 reads YYNGEE. V was shortened by 3 bases and J by 6 bases, with 9 bases between the two germline ends. This CDR3 has 13 residues. The source of the sample is a study of blood T cell repertoires in COVID-19. About the study: PBMCs, B-cell-depleted T cells, or T cells were the source of the cDNA or gDNA that made up the material.

Original processing notes: The authors estimated nucleated cell counts from reference gene primer amplification. Sequencing was performed with immunoSEQ multiplex PCR; in TCRdb, only in-frame clones are kept and a portion is missing. For V, J and clone size, that table is used; D and trimming come from the DNA. The data show fewer than 350,000 clones, around nine tenths seen once. This chain joins TRBV9 and TRBJ2-2; D gene uncertain. The sample comprised PBMCs or T cells enriched from blood (not recorded which). This TCR was recovered from a man in his sixties who had recovered from COVID-19. The CDR3 protein is CASSARHPGELFF. Here the CDR3 DNA reads TGTGCCAGCAGCGCCAGACACCCCGGGGAGCTGTTTTTT.